The 21 T cell receptor beta chains below come from one sample, sequenced in a study of cytomegalovirus exposure and HLA in healthy donors. The study ran its PCR with 60 Vbeta and 13 Jbeta primers. Clones were read by immunoSEQ multiplex PCR, and TCRdb kept only the in-frame ones, dropping some. The table lists approximately 160,000 clones, around 80% of them singletons. Sequenced: PBMCs. The receptors stem from a woman aged 40 to 49 in good health and CMV-seronegative.

The J gene is TRBJ2-7, the V gene TRBV6-1; 10 positions agree with TRBD2. CDR3 length: 16 amino acids. J gave up 5 bases and V 1 base, and 8 bases lay outside the gene matches. Germline-derived CDR1 and CDR2 are MNHNS and SASEGT. CDR3 amino acids: CASSEVPAGGIDEQYF. The CDR3 DNA is TGTGCCAGCAGTGAAGTTCCAGCGGGAGGGATCGACGAGCAGTACTTC.

The CDR3 coding sequence is TGTGCCAGCAGTTCCGGGACAGGGGGTTGGGAGCAGTACTTC. Translating it yields CASSSGTGGWEQYF. The V and J genes are TRBV7-9 and TRBJ2-7; 11 bases align to TRBD1. The CDR3 is 14 residues long. Germline CDR1 is SEHNR and CDR2 is FQNEAQ (reference sequence). J was trimmed by 7 bases and V by 6 bases; bases with no gene match: 8.

V gene TRBV6-1 combines with J gene TRBJ1-1; TRBD1 matches at 7 bases. With 7 bases clipped from V and 5 bases from J, the junction kept 7 bases outside the gene matches. The CDR3 length is 13 residues. Germline CDR1 MNHNS, CDR2 SASEGT. The CDR3 DNA reads as TGTGCCAGCACCCGGACAGGAGGAACTGAAGCTTTCTTT. Protein: CASTRTGGTEAFF.

The V and J genes are TRBV4-1 and TRBJ2-2; D gene ambiguous. Trimming left V 3 bases short and J 1 base short, with 18 bases between. CDR1 is MGHRA and CDR2 is YSYEKL in the germline V gene. CDR3 size: 18 residues. The CDR3 reads CASSHSLWLPMNTGELFF. The CDR3, as DNA: TGCGCCAGCAGCCATTCCCTTTGGCTTCCGATGAACACCGGGGAGCTGTTTTTT.

This clone was counted between two and nine times. The chain employs TRBV19 and TRBJ2-1, with D unclear. Germline V gives CDR1 LNHDA, CDR2 SQIVND (reference sequence). This CDR3 region has 11 residues. V lost 6 bases and J lost 7, with 7 bases in between. In DNA form, the CDR3 reads TGTGCCAGTAGGTCCGGGAATGAGCAGTTCTTC. Protein sequence: CASRSGNEQFF.

This chain connects TRBV5-1 to TRBJ2-7; 10 bases match TRBD1. From germline, CDR1 is SGHRS and CDR2 YFSETQ. The CDR3 spans 14 residues. V lost 4 bases and J lost 5; bases outside the gene matches: 6. CDR3 sequence: CASSEGTGANEQYF. CDR3 nucleotides: TGCGCCAGCAGCGAGGGGACAGGGGCCAACGAGCAGTACTTC.

The chain combines TRBV7-9 with TRBJ1-2, with D possibly being TRBD1 (6 bases). The length of the CDR3 is 15 residues. Trimming removed 8 bases from V and 2 bases from J, with 18 bases in between. Per the germline V gene, CDR1 is SEHNR and CDR2 is FQNEAQ (reference sequence). The CDR3 sequence: CASYGGRGLNYGYTF. The CDR3 DNA sequence: TGTGCCAGCTACGGGGGGCGGGGCCTAAACTATGGCTACACCTTC.

The chain joins TRBV5-1 to TRBJ2-7; TRBD2 agrees at 9 bases. Germline assignment: CDR1 SGHRS and CDR2 YFSETQ. J was trimmed by 1 base and V by 4 bases; bases with no gene match: 0. The CDR3 totals 13 residues. The CDR3 spells CASSLAGSYEQYF. The CDR3 nucleotides are TGCGCCAGCAGCCTAGCGGGGTCCTACGAGCAGTACTTC.

The chain couples TRBV6-5 to TRBJ2-3, with 7 nucleotides matching TRBD1. Per germline, CDR1 MNHEY and CDR2 SVGAGI. This CDR3 has 15 amino acids. Losses at the gene ends were 0 bases for V and 7 bases for J; bases not matched to a gene: 7. CDR3 in DNA: TGTGCCAGCAGTTACTCCAGAGGGGGCTTGCATACGCAGTATTTT. Translating gives CASSYSRGGLHTQYF.

This chain uses TRBV5-1 with TRBJ2-1, with 12 bases matching TRBD1. CDR3 length equals 14 residues. Germline V gene lookup returns CDR1 SGHRS and CDR2 YFSETQ. V lost 7 bases and J lost 8; bases outside the gene matches: 7. The CDR3 protein is CASRKGQGADEQFF. CDR3 coding DNA: TGCGCCAGCCGAAAGGGACAGGGGGCGGATGAGCAGTTCTTC.

The chain couples TRBV6-5 to TRBJ2-7, with D unclear. Germline V gene lookup returns CDR1 MNHEY and CDR2 SVGAGI. Trimming removed 6 bases from V and 3 bases from J, with 9 bases in between. This CDR3 comprises 12 residues. In DNA form, the CDR3 reads TGTGCCAGCAGGAACCGGGTCTACGAGCAGTACTTC. It is translated as CASRNRVYEQYF.

V is TRBV5-1 and J is TRBJ1-2; a possible D gene is TRBD1 (6 bases). The germline V gene has CDR1 SGHRS and CDR2 YFSETQ. Deletions cut 4 bases from V and 8 bases from J, with 18 bases between. This CDR3 has 14 amino acids. CDR3 residues: CASSPEGGSGGYTF. DNA of the CDR3: TGCGCCAGCAGCCCCGAGGGGGGGTCAGGCGGCTACACCTTC.

The CDR3 reads CASSRTGRGNEAFF. CDR3 DNA sequence: TGTGCCAGCAGTAGGACAGGTCGGGGGAATGAAGCTTTCTTT. V gene TRBV25-1 combines with J gene TRBJ1-1, with 7 bases lining up with TRBD1. The CDR3 runs 14 residues. The V gene's germline CDR1 is MGHDK and CDR2 SYGVNS. Unmatched junction bases numbered 10, after V lost 5 bases and J lost 7 bases.

The chain couples TRBV5-1 to TRBJ2-7; maybe TRBD1 (5 bases). Trimming took off 3 bases at V and 4 bases at J, with 11 bases between the two ends. The CDR3 sequence is 13 residues long. Germline values: CDR1 SGHRS, CDR2 YFSETQ. CDR3 amino acids: CASSYQGDYEQYF. Written as DNA, the CDR3 is TGCGCCAGCAGCTATCAAGGGGATTACGAGCAGTACTTC.

The V and J genes are TRBV29-1 and TRBJ2-3; D call uncertain. This CDR3 is 13 amino acids long. V lost 8 bases to trimming and J lost 0 bases, with 12 bases between them. From germline, CDR1 is SQVTM and CDR2 ANQGSEA. The CDR3 DNA reads as TGCAGCACACGACACTCTAGCACAGATACGCAGTATTTT. This translates into CSTRHSSTDTQYF.

The V gene is TRBV20-1, the J gene TRBJ2-7; a weak D match, TRBD1 (6 bases). The CDR3 runs 11 residues. The germline gives CDR1 DFQATT, CDR2 SNEGSKA (reference sequence). V lost 6 bases to trimming and J lost 4 bases, with 10 bases between them. CDR3 DNA sequence: TGCAGTGCCTTAAGGGGGTACGAGCAGTACTTC. It codes for CSALRGYEQYF.

The V gene is TRBV28, the J gene TRBJ1-3; D remains unclear. Germline values: CDR1 MDHEN, CDR2 SYDVKM. This CDR3 is built from 14 residues. Trimming shortened V by 6 bases and J by 4 bases, and 13 bases separated the two germline ends. The CDR3, as DNA: TGTGCCAGCAGCACCAGAGGAGGAGGAAACACCATATATTTT. It is translated as CASSTRGGGNTIYF.

The chain links TRBV5-1 to TRBJ2-1, with 10 bases matching TRBD2. In germline, CDR1 is SGHRS, CDR2 YFSETQ. The length of the CDR3 is 16 residues. The V and J ends lost 0 bases and 9 bases, in that order; junction bases with no gene match: 9. This CDR3 reads CASSLGGTSDVGEQFF. The CDR3 nucleotides are TGCGCCAGCAGCTTGGGAGGGACTAGCGACGTTGGTGAGCAGTTCTTC.

In its sample, this clone was seen a few times. The rearrangement links TRBV11-2 to TRBJ2-2; TRBD2 agrees at 7 bases. CDR3 length equals 17 residues. The junction had 12 bases not matched to a gene; V was cut back by 3 bases and J by 5 bases. CDR1 is SGHAT and CDR2 is FQNNGV in the germline V gene. This chain's CDR3 is CASSFDTLYGGTGELFF. The CDR3, as DNA: TGTGCCAGCAGCTTTGACACGCTTTACGGGGGGACCGGGGAGCTGTTTTTT.

The CDR3 sequence is CASNQGGETEAFF. In DNA form, the CDR3 reads TGTGCCAGCAATCAAGGGGGGGAGACTGAAGCTTTCTTT. V is TRBV28 and J is TRBJ1-1; a possible D gene is TRBD1 (6 bases). The length of the CDR3 is 13 residues. Germline V gene lookup returns CDR1 MDHEN and CDR2 SYDVKM. Trimming took off 7 bases at V and 5 bases at J, with 14 bases between the two ends.

V usage is TRBV29-1 and J usage is TRBJ2-1, with 7 bases matching TRBD1. The V and J ends lost 3 bases and 7 bases, in that order; junction bases with no gene match: 12. Germline CDR1 is SQVTM and CDR2 is ANQGSEA. This CDR3 is built from 15 residues. The CDR3 protein is CSVDKGAGAGNEQFF. Here the CDR3 DNA reads TGCAGCGTTGATAAGGGGGCAGGGGCTGGTAATGAGCAGTTCTTC.